Sequencing of this TCR beta chain was carried out in a study of blood T cell repertoires in COVID-19. Overall study context: In each case, the material was cDNA or gDNA derived from T cells, B-cell-depleted T cells, or PBMCs.

The authors' processing: Cell counts per sample came from amplifying reference gene primers. TCRdb keeps only in-frame clones here, not all; method: immunoSEQ multiplex PCR. V and J calls and clone size are as listed in that table; D and trimming were resolved from the DNA. The profile shows about 200,000 clones, roughly nine tenths of them singletons. The cohort comprised adults aged roughly 18 to 95 years residing in approximately 25 US areas. Cohorts were assigned according to the clinical history that participants reported. The clonotype originates from a woman aged 40 to 55 with acute COVID-19. The sequenced sample was PBMCs or T cells enriched from blood (not recorded which).

The CDR3 is CASSTGDRLDDGYTF. In DNA form, the CDR3 reads TGTGCCAGTAGTACTGGGGACAGGCTGGACGATGGCTACACCTTC. This chain links TRBV19 with TRBJ1-2; 8 nucleotides match TRBD1. This CDR3 contains 15 residues. Germline CDR1 LNHDA, CDR2 SQIVND (reference sequence). J was trimmed by 6 bases and V by 4 bases; bases with no gene match: 10.